The entry below gives a single T cell receptor beta chain sequence along with its context. This specimen comes from a study of cytomegalovirus exposure and HLA in healthy donors. The CDR3 is 12 amino acids. V gave up 8 bases and J gave up 6 bases, with 11 bases separating them. The germline CDR1 and CDR2 sequences are MNHEY and SMNVEV (reference sequence). The PCR made use of 60 Vbeta and 13 Jbeta primers. TCRdb keeps only in-frame clones here, not all; method: immunoSEQ multiplex PCR. The table records 130,000 or so clones, 75% to 80% of them present only once. The TCR comes from a woman aged 55-70 years in good health and CMV-seronegative. V gene TRBV27 combines with J gene TRBJ1-5; possible D gene TRBD1, 5 bases. Material: PBMCs. CDR3 sequence reads: CASGQRGQPQHF. The CDR3 nucleotides are TGTGCCAGCGGACAAAGGGGTCAGCCCCAGCATTTT.